The rows below give T cell receptor beta chains drawn from one sample of a study of cytomegalovirus exposure and HLA in healthy donors. Only in-frame clones appear in the TCRdb table, and some are missing; sequencing was by immunoSEQ multiplex PCR. In the table there are about 160,000 clones, roughly 80% of which are singletons. Sample: PBMCs. All receptors come from a man aged 25-40 years in good health and CMV-seronegative. Each CDR3 is given with its conserved first and last residue. The order of the fields is D gene, J gene, clone size, V gene, CDR3 DNA, CDR3 protein. The D gene is left open where the match is weak. A clone size is listed for some rows: how often the clone was seen (once, few, many), or a class if it is expanded.

TRBD1	TRBJ2-7	once	TRBV4-1	TGCGCCAGCAGCCAAGGGGGACAGGGGGAGTACGAGCAGTACTTC	CASSQGGQGEYEQYF
.	TRBJ1-2	few	TRBV6-5	TGTGCCAGCAGAAAAGGGGGGGATGGCTACACCTTC	CASRKGGDGYTF
TRBD2	TRBJ2-5	few	TRBV18	TGTGCCAGCTCACAGACTAGCGGGAGCGAGACCCAGTACTTC	CASSQTSGSETQYF
.	TRBJ2-7	.	TRBV15	TGTGCCACCAGCAGAGACAGGGGTCCCTACGAGCAGTACTTC	CATSRDRGPYEQYF
.	TRBJ2-7	.	TRBV11-2	TGTGCCAGCAGCTTAATGGACGGAGGGGAGCAGTACTTC	CASSLMDGGEQYF
.	TRBJ1-2	.	TRBV19	TGTGCCAGTAGTATGCAAGGGGGACGCTATGGCTACACCTTC	CASSMQGGRYGYTF
TRBD2	TRBJ2-1	.	TRBV9	TGTGCCAGCAGCGTAGGGGGGGGGATTGGGGTCCTATACAATGAGCAGTTCTTC	CASSVGGGIGVLYNEQFF
TRBD1	TRBJ2-7	few	TRBV19	TGTGCCAGTTCCGGGACAGGGGTTCTCGAGCAGTACTTC	CASSGTGVLEQYF
TRBD1	TRBJ1-2	.	TRBV30	TGTGCCTGGGACAGGGGAGATGGCTACACCTTC	CAWDRGDGYTF
TRBD1	TRBJ1-5	.	TRBV6-5	TGTGCCAGCAGTAGGGGGACAGGCAATCAGCCCCAGCATTTT	CASSRGTGNQPQHF
.	TRBJ2-7	.	TRBV5-1	TGCGCCAGCAGCTCAGGGGAAACAGGCTACGAGCAGTACTTC	CASSSGETGYEQYF